This TCR beta chain was recovered during a study of PD-1 blockade in classical Hodgkin lymphoma. For the study at large: Once every 2 weeks, patients received intravenous nivolumab at 3 mg/kg. Study observations and caveats: Exclusion applied to patients who initiated nivolumab less than 1 year following ASCT.

The CDR3 has 14 residues. Germline loops: CDR1 MNHEY, CDR2 SVGAGI. The V end was cut by 4 bases, the J end by 0 bases, with 7 bases between. With respect to this clone: What it binds is unknown.

Clones were sequenced by immunoSEQ multiplex PCR, and TCRdb holds only the in-frame ones, with some missing. The sample lists 57,000 or so clones, approximately 89% occurring once. Patients all relapsed after autologous stem cell transplantation, and there was variation in brentuximab vedotin exposure. This rearrangement joins TRBV6-5 to TRBJ1-5, with D hard to call. The clonotype originates from a human donor with classical Hodgkin lymphoma. The sequencing used peripheral blood mononuclear cells (PBMCs), collected at baseline. The CDR3 region is CASSFADSNQPQHF. CDR3 nucleotides: TGTGCCAGCAGTTTCGCAGATAGCAATCAGCCCCAGCATTTT.